This TCR beta chain was captured in a study of CD8+ T cells in alopecia areata. After isolation, RNA underwent reverse transcription to generate cDNA as the sequencing template. Clones were read by immunoSEQ multiplex PCR, and TCRdb kept only the in-frame ones, dropping some. The sample lists around 150,000 clones, around two thirds occurring once. There are 15 residues in the CDR3. CDR1 and CDR2 from the germline V gene are SGHKS and YYEKEE (reference sequence). V dropped 0 bases and J dropped 2 bases, with 9 bases sitting between them. Sequencing was done on a sample of CD8+ T cells sorted from blood. This clonotype was sampled from a human donor in good health. The V call is TRBV5-5, the J call TRBJ2-4; no definite D call. The CDR3 is CASSLADTPKNIQYF. Here the CDR3 DNA reads TGTGCCAGCAGCTTGGCCGATACTCCCAAAAACATTCAGTACTTC.